A single T cell receptor beta chain is shown here with its context. Trimming cost V 5 bases and J 4 bases; bases outside gene matches: 7. The CDR3 covers 15 residues. CDR1 is SGHTA, CDR2 FQGNSA, per germline. These data come from a study of blood T cell repertoires in COVID-19. Overall study context: COVID-19 samples from acute and convalescent phases originated in the United States, Italy and Spain. T cells, B-cell-depleted T cells, or PBMCs supplied cDNA or gDNA.

Produced via immunoSEQ multiplex PCR; TCRdb's table is partial and in-frame only. The sample lists 250,000 to 350,000 clones, 70% to 90% seen once, with about an eighth in the top ten. The clonotype was recovered from an older woman with acute or convalescent COVID-19. The V gene is TRBV7-2, the J gene TRBJ2-1; 8 bases are a match to TRBD2. The source material was peripheral blood. DNA of the CDR3: TGTGCCAGCAGCCCCGCGGGACTAGGATACAATGAGCAGTTCTTC. Translation: CASSPAGLGYNEQFF.